This T cell receptor (beta chain) derives from a study of T cell responses to AZD1222 COVID-19 vaccine. Findings of the study overall: Researchers report vaccine-associated CD4 TCRs spanning spike, with dominance at 160-218 and 743-854. The study reported that nearly half of spike-specific TCRs target unmutated variant regions. Mostly white British, mostly female donors; authors suggested clonal diversity may be underestimated. Spike-specific TCR repertoires showed rising breadth and depth after two AZD1222 doses.

V was clipped by 0 bases and J by 8 bases, with 9 bases between them. This CDR3 comprises 14 residues. Looked up from germline, CDR1 is SGHRS and CDR2 is YFSETQ. Measured with immunoSEQ multiplex PCR; TCRdb has only the in-frame clones, and not every one. In the table there are 150,000 to 170,000 clones, roughly nine tenths of which are singletons. Comment on this clone: Its cognate antigen is unknown.

The sequence was obtained from an adult in good health. Here the sequenced sample was peripheral blood, taken on day 0 of MenACWY control vaccination. The V call is TRBV5-1, the J call TRBJ1-6; D unresolved. CDR3 loop: CASSLVAGDSPLHF. The CDR3 coding sequence is TGCGCCAGCAGCTTGGTCGCCGGGGATTCACCCCTCCACTTT.